The rows below give T cell receptor beta chains drawn from one sample of a study of T cell responses to AZD1222 COVID-19 vaccine. Sequenced by immunoSEQ multiplex PCR; TCRdb stores in-frame clones only, minus some. The table has 85,000 or so clones, about 90% seen once. The sequencing used peripheral blood, collected 28 days after the second AZD1222 dose. These receptors were obtained from an adult who received the AZD1222 COVID-19 vaccine. The CDR3 runs from the conserved cysteine through the conserved F or W. The D gene is left open where the match is weak. Not all rows give a size; the values are once, few, many and, for expanded clones, a class.

D gene	V gene	J gene	clone size	CDR3 protein	CDR3 DNA
NA	TRBV10-2	TRBJ1-1	NA	CASSPGLPEAFF	TGCGCCAGCAGCCCGGGACTTCCAGAAGCTTTCTTT
TRBD1	TRBV5-6	TRBJ1-3	NA	CASSGRTGSGNTIYF	TGTGCCAGCAGCGGGCGGACAGGCTCTGGAAACACCATATATTTT
NA	TRBV15	TRBJ1-4	NA	CATSRDLVPGGEKLFF	TGTGCCACCAGCAGAGATCTGGTGCCAGGCGGTGAAAAACTGTTTTTT
NA	TRBV5-1	TRBJ2-3	NA	CASRVRVVSTDTQYF	TGCGCCAGCAGGGTCAGGGTCGTGTCCACAGATACGCAGTATTTT
NA	TRBV28	TRBJ1-5	NA	CASSLRGGNQPQHF	TGTGCCAGCAGTTTACGCGGGGGCAATCAGCCCCAGCATTTT
TRBD2	TRBV4-2	TRBJ2-1	NA	CASSQDSLAGDGEQFF	TGTGCCAGCAGCCAAGATTCCCTAGCGGGAGATGGTGAGCAGTTCTTC
NA	TRBV6-5	TRBJ1-2	NA	CASSYYGQSLNYGYTF	TGTGCCAGCAGTTACTATGGACAGAGCCTTAACTATGGCTACACCTTC
NA	TRBV27	TRBJ1-1	NA	CASRQDGMGTEAFF	TGTGCCAGCAGGCAGGACGGAATGGGGACTGAAGCTTTCTTT
NA	TRBV10-2	TRBJ1-2	NA	CASSESAILYTF	TGCGCCAGCAGTGAATCGGCCATACTCTACACCTTC
TRBD1	TRBV28	TRBJ1-3	NA	CASTPQQGKRNTIYF	TGTGCCAGCACCCCTCAACAGGGGAAGAGAAACACCATATATTTT
NA	TRBV30	TRBJ1-6	NA	CAWSPGGDGSPLHF	TGTGCCTGGAGTCCCGGCGGGGATGGATCACCCCTCCACTTT
TRBD1	TRBV12-3/TRBV12-4	TRBJ1-2	NA	CATGQGVRAGYTF	TGTGCCACCGGCCAGGGGGTCCGAGCCGGCTACACCTTC
TRBD2	TRBV28	TRBJ2-7	NA	CASIPAGTSFYEQYF	TGTGCCAGCATCCCCGCCGGGACTAGCTTCTACGAGCAGTACTTC
TRBD1	TRBV19	TRBJ1-5	NA	CASSIPGTGNQPQHF	TGTGCCAGTAGTATTCCCGGGACAGGCAATCAGCCCCAGCATTTT
NA	TRBV12-3/TRBV12-4	TRBJ1-1	NA	CASRSGLNTEAFF	TGTGCCAGCAGGTCAGGACTGAACACTGAAGCTTTCTTT
NA	TRBV12-5	TRBJ2-5	NA	CASGPVGGGAETQYF	TGTGCTAGTGGCCCGGTGGGGGGTGGCGCGGAGACCCAGTACTTC
NA	TRBV21-1	TRBJ2-3	NA	CASTPPGGIRDTQYF	TGTGCCAGCACCCCCCCCGGCGGGATTAGGGATACGCAGTATTTT
TRBD2	TRBV5-1	TRBJ2-2	NA	CASSQRRTSGNPGELFF	TGCGCCAGCAGCCAAAGACGGACTAGCGGGAACCCCGGGGAGCTGTTTTTT
TRBD1	TRBV5-1	TRBJ1-1	NA	CASSSGQGGMNTEAFF	TGCGCCAGCAGCTCCGGACAGGGAGGGATGAACACTGAAGCTTTCTTT
NA	TRBV30	TRBJ1-4	NA	CAWSYLSRNEKLFF	TGTGCCTGGAGTTACCTGAGTCGCAATGAAAAACTGTTTTTT
TRBD1	TRBV5-1	TRBJ1-6	few	CASSDRRQGRNSPLHF	TGCGCCAGCAGCGATCGAAGACAGGGGCGTAATTCACCCCTCCACTTT
TRBD2	TRBV3-1/TRBV3-2	TRBJ2-5	NA	CASSQDLGTRGPAQYF	TGTGCCAGCAGCCAAGATTTGGGGACTAGGGGTCCCGCCCAGTACTTC
NA	TRBV5-1	TRBJ2-3	NA	CASSYQGGDTDTQYF	TGCGCCAGCAGCTACCAGGGTGGGGACACAGATACGCAGTATTTT
NA	TRBV28	TRBJ2-2	few	CASLPRPGELFF	TGTGCCAGCCTACCTCGCCCCGGGGAGCTGTTTTTT
NA	TRBV12-5	TRBJ2-3	NA	CASGLVGERGAKDTQYF	TGTGCTAGTGGTTTGGTGGGTGAGAGGGGCGCGAAAGATACGCAGTATTTT
NA	TRBV18	TRBJ1-3	NA	CASSPGIGGNTIYF	TGTGCCAGCTCACCCGGGATCGGCGGAAACACCATATATTTT
NA	TRBV4-2	TRBJ1-5	NA	CASSQDGGSRHQPQHF	TGTGCCAGCAGCCAAGATGGAGGGTCTCGCCATCAGCCCCAGCATTTT
NA	TRBV19	TRBJ1-5	NA	CASSIDRASNQPQHF	TGTGCCAGTAGTATAGACAGGGCGAGCAATCAGCCCCAGCATTTT
TRBD1	TRBV7-3	TRBJ1-5	few	CASSLGGTGWRNQPQHF	TGTGCCAGCAGCTTAGGGGGGACAGGGTGGCGCAATCAGCCCCAGCATTTT
NA	TRBV6-2/TRBV6-3	TRBJ2-7	NA	CASSHLYEQYF	TGTGCCAGCAGTCACCTCTACGAGCAGTACTTC
TRBD1	TRBV9	TRBJ1-3	NA	CASSVRDRGSGNTIYF	TGTGCCAGCAGCGTTCGGGACAGGGGCTCTGGAAACACCATATATTTT
NA	TRBV18	TRBJ2-3	NA	CASSMTISSTDTQYF	TGTGCCAGCTCCATGACTATCTCCAGCACAGATACGCAGTATTTT
NA	TRBV28	TRBJ1-5	NA	CASSSPGVSDRQNNQPQHF	TGTGCCAGCAGTTCTCCGGGGGTTTCGGACAGACAAAACAATCAGCCCCAGCATTTT
NA	TRBV2	TRBJ2-6	NA	CASGGNVLTF	TGTGCCAGCGGGGGGAACGTCCTGACTTTC
TRBD1	TRBV12-5	TRBJ2-2	NA	CASGLATGPNTGELFF	TGTGCTAGTGGTTTGGCGACAGGGCCGAACACCGGGGAGCTGTTTTTT
NA	TRBV30	TRBJ1-3	NA	CAWSQRGMTGNTIYF	TGTGCCTGGAGCCAACGCGGGATGACTGGAAACACCATATATTTT
NA	TRBV6-1	TRBJ1-5	NA	CASSEVGFQPQHF	TGTGCCAGCAGTGAGGTAGGGTTTCAGCCCCAGCATTTT
TRBD2	TRBV14	TRBJ2-1	NA	CASSTRLGSGNSYNEQFF	TGTGCCAGCAGCACTCGACTGGGTAGCGGGAACTCCTACAATGAGCAGTTCTTC
NA	TRBV10-1	TRBJ2-1	NA	CASMDPVEHNEQFF	TGCGCCAGCATGGACCCTGTTGAGCACAATGAGCAGTTCTTC
NA	TRBV30	TRBJ2-1	NA	CAWGRDRFGEQFF	TGTGCCTGGGGGCGGGATAGATTCGGTGAGCAGTTCTTC
NA	TRBV7-9	TRBJ2-7	few	CASSSTNYEQYF	TGTGCCAGCAGTTCGACAAACTACGAGCAGTACTTC
NA	TRBV5-1	TRBJ2-7	NA	CASSLTPPFEQYF	TGCGCCAGCAGCTTAACTCCGCCCTTCGAGCAGTACTTC
NA	TRBV6-5	TRBJ1-6	once	CASTRTSYNSPLHF	TGTGCCAGCACCCGAACCTCCTATAATTCACCCCTCCACTTT
TRBD1	TRBV5-4	TRBJ1-2	NA	CASSPDRGVYGYTF	TGTGCCAGCAGCCCGGACAGGGGAGTGTATGGCTACACCTTC
TRBD1	TRBV23-1	TRBJ1-2	NA	CASSQSGQGNYGYTF	TGCGCCAGCAGTCAATCGGGACAGGGTAACTATGGCTACACCTTC
TRBD1	TRBV5-1	TRBJ1-1	NA	CASSTQGQVTEAFF	TGCGCCAGCAGCACCCAAGGACAGGTCACTGAAGCTTTCTTT